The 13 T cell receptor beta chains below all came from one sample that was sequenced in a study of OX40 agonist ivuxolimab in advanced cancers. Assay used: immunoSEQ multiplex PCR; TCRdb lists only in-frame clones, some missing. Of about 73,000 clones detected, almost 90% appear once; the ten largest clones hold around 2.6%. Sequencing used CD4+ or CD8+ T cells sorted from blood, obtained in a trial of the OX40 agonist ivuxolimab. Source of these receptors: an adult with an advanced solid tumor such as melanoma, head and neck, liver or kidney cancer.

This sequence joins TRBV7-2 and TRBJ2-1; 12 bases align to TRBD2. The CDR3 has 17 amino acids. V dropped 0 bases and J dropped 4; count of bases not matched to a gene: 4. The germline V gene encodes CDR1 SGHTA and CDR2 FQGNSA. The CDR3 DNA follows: TGTGCCAGCAGCTTAGCCCTACTAGCGGGGGGTTACAATGAGCAGTTCTTC. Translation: CASSLALLAGGYNEQFF.

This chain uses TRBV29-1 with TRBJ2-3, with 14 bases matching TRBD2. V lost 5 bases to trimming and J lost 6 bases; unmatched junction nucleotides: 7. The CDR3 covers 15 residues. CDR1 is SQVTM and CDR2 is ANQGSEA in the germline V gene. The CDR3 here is CSVRTGTSGGDTQYF. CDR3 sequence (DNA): TGCAGCGTTCGGACCGGGACTAGCGGGGGTGATACGCAGTATTTT.

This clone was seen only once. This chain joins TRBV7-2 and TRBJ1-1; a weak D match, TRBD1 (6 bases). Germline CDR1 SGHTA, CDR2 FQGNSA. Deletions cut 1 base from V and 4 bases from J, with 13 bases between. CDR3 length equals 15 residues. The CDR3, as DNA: TGTGCCAGCAGCTTAGGCCCCGGCAGGGGCACTGAAGCTTTCTTT. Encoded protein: CASSLGPGRGTEAFF.

CDR3 loop: CASTGTWNTGELFF. The DNA for the CDR3 is TGTGCCAGCACCGGGACCTGGAACACCGGGGAGCTGTTTTTT. The genes are TRBV9 and TRBJ2-2, with D perhaps matching TRBD1 or TRBD2 (5 bases each). Trimming stripped 6 bases from V and 1 base from J, with 10 bases between. The CDR3 loop spans 14 amino acids. Per germline, CDR1 SGDLS and CDR2 YYNGEE.

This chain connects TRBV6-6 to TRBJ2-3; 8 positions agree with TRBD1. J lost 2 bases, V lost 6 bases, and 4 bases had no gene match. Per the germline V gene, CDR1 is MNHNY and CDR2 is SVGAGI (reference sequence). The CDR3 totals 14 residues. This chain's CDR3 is CASRDRDYTDTQYF. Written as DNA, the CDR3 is TGTGCCAGCAGGGACAGGGATTACACAGATACGCAGTATTTT.

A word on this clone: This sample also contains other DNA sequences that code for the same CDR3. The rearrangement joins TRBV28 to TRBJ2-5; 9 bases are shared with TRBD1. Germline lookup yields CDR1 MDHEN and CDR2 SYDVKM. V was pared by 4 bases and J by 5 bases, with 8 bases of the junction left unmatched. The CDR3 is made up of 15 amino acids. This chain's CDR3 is CASSSAGTGLETQYF. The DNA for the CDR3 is TGTGCCAGCAGTTCCGCCGGGACAGGGCTGGAGACCCAGTACTTC.

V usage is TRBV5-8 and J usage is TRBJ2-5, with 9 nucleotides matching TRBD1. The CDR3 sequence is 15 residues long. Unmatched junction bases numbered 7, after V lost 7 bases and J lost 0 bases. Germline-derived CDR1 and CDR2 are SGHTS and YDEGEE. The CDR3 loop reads CASDTGQGNQETQYF. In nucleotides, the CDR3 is TGTGCCAGCGACACCGGACAGGGGAACCAAGAGACCCAGTACTTC.

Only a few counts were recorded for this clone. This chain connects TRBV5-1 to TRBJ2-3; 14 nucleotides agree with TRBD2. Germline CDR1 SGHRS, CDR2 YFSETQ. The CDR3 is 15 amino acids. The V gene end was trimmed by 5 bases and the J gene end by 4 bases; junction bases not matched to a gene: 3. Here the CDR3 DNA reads TGCGCCAGCAGGACTAGCGGGGGGGCCTCAGATACGCAGTATTTT. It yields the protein CASRTSGGASDTQYF.

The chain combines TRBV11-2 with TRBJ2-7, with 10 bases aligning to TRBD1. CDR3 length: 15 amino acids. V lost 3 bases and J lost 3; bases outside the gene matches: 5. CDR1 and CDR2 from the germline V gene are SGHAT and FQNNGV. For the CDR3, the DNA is TGTGCCAGCAGCTTCGGACAGGGGGACTTCTACGAGCAGTACTTC. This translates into CASSFGQGDFYEQYF.

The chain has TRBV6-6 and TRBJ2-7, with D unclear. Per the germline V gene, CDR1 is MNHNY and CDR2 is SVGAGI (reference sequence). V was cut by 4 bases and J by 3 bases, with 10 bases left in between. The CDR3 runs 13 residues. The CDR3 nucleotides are TGTGCCAGCAGTTCGACGGTGAGCTACGAGCAGTACTTC. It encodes CASSSTVSYEQYF.

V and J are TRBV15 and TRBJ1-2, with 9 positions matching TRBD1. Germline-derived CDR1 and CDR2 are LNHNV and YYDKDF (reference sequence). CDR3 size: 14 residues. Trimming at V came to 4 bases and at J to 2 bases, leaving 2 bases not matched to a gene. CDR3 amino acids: CATSTGQGNYGYTF. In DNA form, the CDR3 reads TGTGCCACCAGCACCGGACAGGGGAACTATGGCTACACCTTC. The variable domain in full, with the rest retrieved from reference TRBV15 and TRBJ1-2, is DAMVIQNPRYQVTQFGKPVTLSCSQTLNHNVMYWYQQKSSQAPKLLFHYYDKDFNNEADTPDNFQSRRPNTSFCFLDIRSPGLGDTAMYLCATSTGQGNYGYTFGSGTRLTVV.

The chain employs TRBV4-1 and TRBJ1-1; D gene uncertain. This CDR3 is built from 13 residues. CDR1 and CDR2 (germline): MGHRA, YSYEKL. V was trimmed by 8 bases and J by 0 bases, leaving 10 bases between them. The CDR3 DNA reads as TGCGCCAGCTCTCAACATATGAACACTGAAGCTTTCTTT. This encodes CASSQHMNTEAFF.

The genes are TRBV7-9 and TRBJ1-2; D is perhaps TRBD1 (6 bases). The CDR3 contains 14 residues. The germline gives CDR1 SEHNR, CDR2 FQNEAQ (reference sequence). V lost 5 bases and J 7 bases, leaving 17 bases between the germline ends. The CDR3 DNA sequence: TGTGCCAGCAGCCCCACGGGACAATTCTTTGGCTACACCTTC. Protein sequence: CASSPTGQFFGYTF.